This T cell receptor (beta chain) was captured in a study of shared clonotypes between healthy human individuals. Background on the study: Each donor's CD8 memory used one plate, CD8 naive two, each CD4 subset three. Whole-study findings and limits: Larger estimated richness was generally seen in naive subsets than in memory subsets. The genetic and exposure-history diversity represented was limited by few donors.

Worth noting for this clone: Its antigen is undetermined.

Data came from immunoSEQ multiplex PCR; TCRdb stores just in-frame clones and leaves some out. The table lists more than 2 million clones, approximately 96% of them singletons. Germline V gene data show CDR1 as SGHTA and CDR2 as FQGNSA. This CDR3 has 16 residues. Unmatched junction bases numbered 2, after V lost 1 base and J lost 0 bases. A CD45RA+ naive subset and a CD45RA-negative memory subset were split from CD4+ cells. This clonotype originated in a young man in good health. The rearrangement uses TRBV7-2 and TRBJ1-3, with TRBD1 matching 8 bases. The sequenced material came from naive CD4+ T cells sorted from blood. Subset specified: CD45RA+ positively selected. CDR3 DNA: TGTGCCAGCAGCTTAGGGGGACAGGTCTCTGGAAACACCATATATTTT. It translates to CASSLGGQVSGNTIYF.